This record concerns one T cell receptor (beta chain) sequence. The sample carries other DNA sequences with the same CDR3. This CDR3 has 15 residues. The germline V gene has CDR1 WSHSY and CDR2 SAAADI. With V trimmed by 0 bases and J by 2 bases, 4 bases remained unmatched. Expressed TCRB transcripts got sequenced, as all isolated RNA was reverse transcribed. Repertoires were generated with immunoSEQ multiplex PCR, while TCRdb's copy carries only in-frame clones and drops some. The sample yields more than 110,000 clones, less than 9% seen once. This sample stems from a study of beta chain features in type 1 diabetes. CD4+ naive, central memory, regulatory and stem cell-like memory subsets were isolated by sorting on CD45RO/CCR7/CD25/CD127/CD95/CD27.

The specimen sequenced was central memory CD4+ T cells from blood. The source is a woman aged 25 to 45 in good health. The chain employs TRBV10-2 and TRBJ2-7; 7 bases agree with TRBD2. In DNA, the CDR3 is TGCGCCAGCAGTGAGTCTGGTGGGAGGGCCTACGAGCAGTACTTC. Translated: CASSESGGRAYEQYF.